The T cell receptor beta chain described here comes from a study of shared clonotypes between healthy human individuals. Study results and caveats: Some clonotypes were shared by all four sorted-subset donors, while others were not shared. The non-shared ones had lower generation probabilities than the shared ones.

Repertoires were generated with immunoSEQ multiplex PCR, while TCRdb's copy carries only in-frame clones and drops some. The table shows approximately 700,000 clones, with around four fifths occurring only once. This clone was found a few times. Its cognate antigen is unknown. Deletions cut 6 bases from V and 7 bases from J, with 15 bases between. This CDR3 region has 13 residues. Germline loops: CDR1 MNHEY, CDR2 SMNVEV (reference sequence). Sequenced sample: memory CD4+ T cells sorted from blood. The sample's subset: CD45RA-negative fraction. The gene calls are TRBV27 and TRBJ1-1, with a tentative D call TRBD1 (6 bases). This receptor was obtained from a woman between 25 and 40 years old in good health. This CDR3 is CASSKGGLVEAFF. CDR3 in DNA: TGTGCCAGCAGCAAGGGGGGGCTCGTTGAAGCTTTCTTT.